This TCR beta chain was retrieved from a study of T cell changes during pregnancy in multiple sclerosis. Only in-frame clones appear in the TCRdb table, and some are missing; sequencing was by immunoSEQ multiplex PCR. The sample includes fewer than 95,000 clones, about 94% seen only once; the top ten take roughly 2.2%. The V segment lost 5 bases and the J segment 2 bases; nucleotides outside the gene matches: 6. CDR1 and CDR2 (germline): LNHDA, SQIVND (reference sequence). The CDR3 is made up of 16 amino acids. This clone was recorded once. The V and J genes are TRBV19 and TRBJ2-1; 10 bases line up with TRBD2. Source: peripheral blood, taken in the third trimester of pregnancy. The TCR was taken from a female donor with multiple sclerosis, enrolled in a pregnancy study. CDR3 sequence (DNA): TGTGCCAGTAGTTCACGACTAGCGGGTCCCTACAATGAGCAGTTCTTC. Its protein product is CASSSRLAGPYNEQFF.